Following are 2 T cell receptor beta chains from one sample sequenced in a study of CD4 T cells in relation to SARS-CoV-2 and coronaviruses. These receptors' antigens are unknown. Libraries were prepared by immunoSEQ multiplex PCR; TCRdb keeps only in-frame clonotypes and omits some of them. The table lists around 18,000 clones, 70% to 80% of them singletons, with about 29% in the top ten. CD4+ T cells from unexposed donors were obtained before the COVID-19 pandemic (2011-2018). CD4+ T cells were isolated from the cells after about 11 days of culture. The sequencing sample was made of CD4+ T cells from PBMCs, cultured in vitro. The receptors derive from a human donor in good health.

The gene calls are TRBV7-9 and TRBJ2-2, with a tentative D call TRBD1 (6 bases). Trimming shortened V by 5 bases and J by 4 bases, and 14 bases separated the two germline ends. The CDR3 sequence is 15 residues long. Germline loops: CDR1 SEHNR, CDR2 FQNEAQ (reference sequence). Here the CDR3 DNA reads TGTGCCAGCAGCCCAGGACAGTCGAGCACCGGGGAGCTGTTTTTT. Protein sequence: CASSPGQSSTGELFF.

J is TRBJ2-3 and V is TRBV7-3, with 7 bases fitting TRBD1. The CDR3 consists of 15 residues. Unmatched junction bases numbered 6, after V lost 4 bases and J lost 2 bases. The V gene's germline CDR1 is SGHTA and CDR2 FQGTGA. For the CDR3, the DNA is TGTGCCAGCAGCTATCGAGGGGGCGACACAGATACGCAGTATTTT. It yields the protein CASSYRGGDTDTQYF. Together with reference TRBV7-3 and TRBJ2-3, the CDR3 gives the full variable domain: GAGVSQTPSNKVTEKGKYVELRCDPISGHTALYWYRQSLGQGPEFLIYFQGTGAADDSGLPNDRFFAVRPEGSVSTLKIQRTERGDSAVYLCASSYRGGDTDTQYFGPGTRLTVL.